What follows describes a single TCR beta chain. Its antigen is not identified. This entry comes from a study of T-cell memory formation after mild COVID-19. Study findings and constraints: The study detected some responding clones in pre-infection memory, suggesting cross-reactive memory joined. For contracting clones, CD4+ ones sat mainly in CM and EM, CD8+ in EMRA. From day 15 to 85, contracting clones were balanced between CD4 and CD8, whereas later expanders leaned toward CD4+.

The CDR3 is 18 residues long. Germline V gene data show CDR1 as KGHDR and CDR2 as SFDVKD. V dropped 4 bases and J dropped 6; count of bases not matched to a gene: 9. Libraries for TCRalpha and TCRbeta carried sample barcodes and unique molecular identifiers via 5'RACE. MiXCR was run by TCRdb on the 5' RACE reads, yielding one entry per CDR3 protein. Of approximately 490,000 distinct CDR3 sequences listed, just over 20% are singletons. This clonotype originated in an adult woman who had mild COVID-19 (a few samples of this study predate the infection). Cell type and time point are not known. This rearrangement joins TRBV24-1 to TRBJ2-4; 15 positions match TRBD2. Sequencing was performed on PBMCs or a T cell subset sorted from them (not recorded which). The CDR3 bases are TGTGCCACCAGTGACCATAAAGGGACTAGCGGGGGGATAAACATTCAGTACTTC. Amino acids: CATSDHKGTSGGINIQYF.